This T cell receptor (beta chain) was documented in a study of beta chain features in type 1 diabetes. Study-wide points: Shortening that was moderate but significant affected the TCRB CDR3s of Type 1 diabetes patients in all four CD4+ subsets. Researchers reported that naive, central memory and Treg TCRB repertoires appeared more similar in patients than in healthy donors. There was a possibility that cDNA sequencing over-represented cells with high TCR expression.

Donors contributed one heparinised blood draw apiece, averaging around 100 mL. To note about this clone: Antigen specificity is unknown.

Every isolated RNA sample was fully reverse transcribed, so sequencing captured expressed TCRB transcripts. Sequencing used immunoSEQ multiplex PCR; TCRdb keeps in-frame clones, though not all of them. This sample has 50,000 or so clones; approximately 45% occur once, and the top ten carry roughly 1.5%. This receptor was taken from a man under 40 with type 1 diabetes. Specimen: Tregs from blood.

This CDR3 reads CASTGVGTEAFF. CDR3 nucleotides: TGTGCCAGCACCGGGGTTGGTACTGAAGCTTTCTTT. V usage is TRBV6-5 and J usage is TRBJ1-1; D remains unclear. Trimming took off 7 bases at V and 5 bases at J, with 11 bases between the two ends. The CDR3 consists of 12 residues. The germline V gene has CDR1 MNHEY and CDR2 SVGAGI.